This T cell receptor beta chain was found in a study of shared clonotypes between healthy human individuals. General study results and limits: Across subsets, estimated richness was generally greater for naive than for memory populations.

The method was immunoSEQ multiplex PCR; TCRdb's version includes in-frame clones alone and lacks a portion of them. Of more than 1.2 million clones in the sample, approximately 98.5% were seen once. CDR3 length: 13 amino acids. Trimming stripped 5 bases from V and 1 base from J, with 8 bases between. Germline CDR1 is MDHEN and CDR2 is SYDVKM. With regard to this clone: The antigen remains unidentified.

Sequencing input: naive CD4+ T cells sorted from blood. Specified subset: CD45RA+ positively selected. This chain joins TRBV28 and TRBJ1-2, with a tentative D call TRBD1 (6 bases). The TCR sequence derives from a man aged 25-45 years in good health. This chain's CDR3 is CASSEQGNYGYTF. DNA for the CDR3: TGTGCCAGCAGTGAACAGGGTAACTATGGCTACACCTTC.